Below are 10 T cell receptor beta chains sequenced from a single sample in a study of blood T cell repertoires in COVID-19. This table comes from immunoSEQ multiplex PCR, and its TCRdb copy is limited to in-frame clones, with some not included. The data hold 120,000 to 150,000 clones, with approximately 80% observed a single time. Sequenced material: peripheral blood. The receptor source for this set is a human donor in a cohort sampled during active COVID-19.

The gene calls are TRBV2 and TRBJ2-2; TRBD2 matches 8 bases. This CDR3 contains 15 residues. Per the germline V gene, CDR1 is SNHLY and CDR2 is FYNNEI. V trimming: 8 bases; J trimming: 1 base; junction bases outside the gene matches: 6. CDR3 amino acids: CASEGLAGNTGELFF. The CDR3 region has the DNA TGTGCCAGCGAGGGTCTAGCGGGGAACACCGGGGAGCTGTTTTTT.

The chain has TRBV19 and TRBJ1-1; the match to TRBD1 covers 7 bases. The germline CDR1 and CDR2 sequences are LNHDA and SQIVND (reference sequence). This CDR3 has 13 residues. J gave up 6 bases and V 10 bases, and 11 bases lay outside the gene matches. The chain's CDR3 is CATYRQGPAEAFF. In nucleotides, the CDR3 is TGTGCCACCTACCGACAGGGTCCTGCTGAAGCTTTCTTT. The full variable domain, its missing parts supplied by reference TRBV19 and TRBJ1-1, is DGGITQSPKYLFRKEGQNVTLSCEQNLNHDAMYWYRQDPGQGLRLIYYSQIVNDFQKGDIAEGYSVSREKKESFPLTVTSAQKNPTAFYLCATYRQGPAEAFFGQGTRLTVV.

The chain has TRBV2 and TRBJ1-6; 8 nucleotides match TRBD1. The CDR3 covers 14 residues. V gave up 4 bases and J gave up 6 bases; unmatched junction bases: 2. The germline CDR1 and CDR2 sequences are SNHLY and FYNNEI. CDR3 nucleotide sequence: TGTGCCAGCAGTGGACAGGGGAGTAATTCACCCCTCCACTTT. It specifies CASSGQGSNSPLHF.

V and J are TRBV30 and TRBJ1-1; D ambiguous. This CDR3 is built from 13 residues. Per germline, CDR1 GTSNPN and CDR2 SVGIG (reference sequence). The ends were cut back, 1 base at V and 1 base at J, with 7 bases in the middle. The CDR3 region has the DNA TGTGCCTGGAGTGCTGCAGGGAACACTGAAGCTTTCTTT. This encodes CAWSAAGNTEAFF.

The chain is built from TRBV5-6 and TRBJ1-2, with D hard to call. Germline loops: CDR1 SGHDT, CDR2 YYEEEE. This CDR3 comprises 15 residues. The V and J ends lost 4 bases and 1 base respectively, with 14 bases between them. The CDR3 spells CASSRRSTGNYGYTF. CDR3 sequence (DNA): TGTGCCAGCAGCAGGAGGTCTACGGGTAACTATGGCTACACCTTC.

This clone was detected once. The V gene is TRBV5-4, the J gene TRBJ2-5, with TRBD1 matching over 10 bases. With V trimmed by 0 bases and J by 5 bases, 4 bases remained unmatched. Germline CDR1 SGHNT, CDR2 YYREEE (reference sequence). The CDR3 covers 15 residues. DNA for the CDR3: TGTGCCAGCAGCTTGGTGACAGGGGGCGGGGAGACCCAGTACTTC. Its protein is CASSLVTGGGETQYF.

This chain links TRBV5-4 with TRBJ1-2, with D hard to call. V was cut by 1 base and J by 4 bases, with 14 bases left in between. Germline assignment: CDR1 SGHNT and CDR2 YYREEE (reference sequence). The CDR3 extends over 15 amino acids. The CDR3 loop is CASSLPPGLFYGYTF. The CDR3 DNA reads TGTGCCAGCAGCTTGCCCCCCGGGTTATTCTATGGCTACACCTTC. The full variable domain, its missing parts supplied by reference TRBV5-4 and TRBJ1-2, is ETGVTQSPTHLIKTRGQQVTLRCSSQSGHNTVSWYQQALGQGPQFIFQYYREEENGRGNFPPRFSGLQFPNYSSELNVNALELDDSALYLCASSLPPGLFYGYTFGSGTRLTVV.

The chain recombines TRBV28 with TRBJ2-1; TRBD2 might be the D (6 bases). In germline, CDR1 is MDHEN, CDR2 SYDVKM. V lost 7 bases and J lost 8, with 27 bases in between. The CDR3 consists of 17 residues. The CDR3 region is CASNLPDGGLGYDEQFF. CDR3 in DNA: TGTGCCAGCAACCTCCCGGATGGGGGGTTGGGGTACGATGAGCAGTTCTTC. Complete variable domain (other parts from reference TRBV28 and TRBJ2-1): DVKVTQSSRYLVKRTGEKVFLECVQDMDHENMFWYRQDPGLGLRLIYFSYDVKMKEKGDIPEGYSVSREKKERFSLILESASTNQTSMYLCASNLPDGGLGYDEQFFGPGTRLTVL.

This rearrangement joins TRBV11-1 to TRBJ2-3; possible D gene TRBD2, 5 bases. V was shortened by 5 bases and J by 4 bases, with 7 bases between the two germline ends. CDR1 is SGHAT and CDR2 is FQDESV in the germline V gene (reference sequence). The CDR3 totals 12 residues. CDR3 nucleotides: TGTGCCAGCAGCCGTAGCGCAGATACGCAGTATTTT. Protein: CASSRSADTQYF. Full variable domain (remainder filled in from reference TRBV11-1 and TRBJ2-3): EAEVAQSPRYKITEKSQAVAFWCDPISGHATLYWYRQILGQGPELLVQFQDESVVDDSQLPKDRFSAERLKGVDSTLKIQPAELGDSAMYLCASSRSADTQYFGPGTRLTVL.

The chain uses TRBV7-3 and TRBJ2-5; TRBD2 matches at 14 bases. The J segment lost 4 bases and the V segment lost 1 base, leaving 2 bases of the junction unmatched. Per germline, CDR1 SGHTA and CDR2 FQGTGA. This CDR3 comprises 16 residues. The CDR3 spells CASSLRGLAGVETQYF. Here the CDR3 DNA reads TGTGCCAGCAGCTTAAGGGGACTAGCGGGAGTAGAGACCCAGTACTTC.